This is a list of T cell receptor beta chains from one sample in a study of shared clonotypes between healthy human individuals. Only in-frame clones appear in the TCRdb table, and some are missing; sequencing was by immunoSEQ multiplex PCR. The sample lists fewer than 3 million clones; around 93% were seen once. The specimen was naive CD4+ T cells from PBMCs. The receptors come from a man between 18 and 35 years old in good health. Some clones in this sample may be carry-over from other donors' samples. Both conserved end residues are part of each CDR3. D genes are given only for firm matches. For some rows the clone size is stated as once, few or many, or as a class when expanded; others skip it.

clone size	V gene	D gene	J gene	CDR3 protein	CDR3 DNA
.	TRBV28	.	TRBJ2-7	CASSPGGVPYEQYF	TGTGCCAGCAGCCCAGGAGGGGTCCCCTACGAGCAGTACTTC
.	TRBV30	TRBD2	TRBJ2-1	CAWRTALAAYNEQFF	TGTGCCTGGAGAACGGCCCTAGCGGCCTACAATGAGCAGTTCTTC
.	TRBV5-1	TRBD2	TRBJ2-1	CASSSELTSGGYNEQFF	TGCGCCAGCAGCTCTGAGTTGACTAGCGGGGGATACAATGAGCAGTTCTTC
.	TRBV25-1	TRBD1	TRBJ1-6	CASSGQGYNSPLHF	TGTGCCAGCAGTGGACAGGGTTACAATTCACCCCTCCACTTT
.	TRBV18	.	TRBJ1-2	CASSLQGGLNYGYTF	TGTGCCAGCTCACTTCAAGGGGGGCTTAACTATGGCTACACCTTC
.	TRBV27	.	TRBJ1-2	CASSLSIGGHYGYTF	TGTGCCAGCAGTTTATCGATCGGGGGGCACTATGGCTACACCTTC
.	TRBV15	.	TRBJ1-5	CATSRDYKVLGGINQPQHF	TGTGCCACCAGCAGAGATTATAAAGTTCTTGGTGGCATCAATCAGCCCCAGCATTTT
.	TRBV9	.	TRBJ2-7	CASSKGVRGRTYEQYF	TGTGCCAGCAGCAAAGGGGTAAGGGGAAGGACCTACGAGCAGTACTTC
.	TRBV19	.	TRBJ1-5	CASSIDYTAPKGYSNQPQHF	TGTGCCAGTAGTATAGATTACACAGCTCCAAAAGGATATAGCAATCAGCCCCAGCATTTT
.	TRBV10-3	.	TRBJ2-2	CAISDRATNTGELFF	TGTGCCATCAGTGACAGAGCCACGAACACCGGGGAGCTGTTTTTT
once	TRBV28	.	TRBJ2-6	CASSLGGTSGANVLTF	TGTGCCAGCAGTTTAGGCGGGACCTCTGGGGCCAACGTCCTGACTTTC
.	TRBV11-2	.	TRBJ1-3	CASSYNRVEDTIYF	TGTGCCAGCAGCTACAACAGGGTAGAGGACACCATATATTTT
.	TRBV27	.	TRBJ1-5	CASSSAGFHQPQHF	TGTGCCAGCAGCTCTGCGGGCTTCCATCAGCCCCAGCATTTT
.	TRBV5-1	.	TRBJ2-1	CASFNTGADEQFF	TGCGCCAGCTTCAATACGGGAGCGGATGAGCAGTTCTTC
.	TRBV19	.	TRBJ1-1	CASSIAGASYTEAFF	TGTGCCAGTAGTATAGCGGGGGCGAGTTACACTGAAGCTTTCTTT
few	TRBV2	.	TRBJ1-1	CASNPDKNTEAFF	TGTGCCAGCAATCCCGACAAGAACACTGAAGCTTTCTTT
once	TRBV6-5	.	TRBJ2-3	CASSWGPAYTDTQYF	TGTGCCAGCAGTTGGGGCCCAGCCTACACAGATACGCAGTATTTT
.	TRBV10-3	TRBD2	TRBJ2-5	CAISDRTSGRQETQYF	TGTGCCATCAGCGATAGGACTAGCGGGAGGCAGGAGACCCAGTACTTC
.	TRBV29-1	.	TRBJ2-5	CSVEERGGYETQYF	TGCAGCGTTGAAGAGCGAGGGGGTTACGAGACCCAGTACTTC
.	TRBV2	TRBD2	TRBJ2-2	CASRDPSSGRASSVDTGELFF	TGTGCCAGCAGGGACCCTTCCAGCGGGAGGGCCTCGAGTGTAGACACCGGGGAGCTGTTTTTT
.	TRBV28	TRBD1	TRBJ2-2	CASSWRQGRTGELFF	TGTGCCAGCAGTTGGCGACAGGGTAGGACCGGGGAGCTGTTTTTT
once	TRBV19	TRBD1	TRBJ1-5	CASTKGQGYNQPQHF	TGTGCCAGTACCAAAGGACAGGGATACAATCAGCCCCAGCATTTT
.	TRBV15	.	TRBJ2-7	CATSNRRDSVVEQYF	TGTGCCACCAGCAACCGAAGGGATAGTGTGGTCGAGCAGTACTTC
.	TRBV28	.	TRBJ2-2	CASSLGASRRTGELFF	TGTGCCAGCAGCCTTGGGGCCTCCAGGAGGACCGGGGAGCTGTTTTTT
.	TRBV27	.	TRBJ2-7	CASSLSEPGRSYEQYF	TGTGCCAGCAGTTTATCTGAGCCCGGCAGAAGCTACGAGCAGTACTTC
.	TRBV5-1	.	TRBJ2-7	CASSLKGRKSYEQYF	TGCGCCAGCAGCTTGAAGGGACGGAAGTCCTACGAGCAGTACTTC
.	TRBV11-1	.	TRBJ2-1	CASSLRLETSSYNEQFF	TGTGCCAGCAGCTTACGACTAGAAACGAGCTCCTACAATGAGCAGTTCTTC
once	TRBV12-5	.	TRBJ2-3	CASGLPSTDTQYF	TGTGCTAGTGGTTTGCCAAGCACAGATACGCAGTATTTT
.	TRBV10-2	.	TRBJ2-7	CASGPTYEQYF	TGCGCCAGCGGCCCGACCTACGAGCAGTACTTC
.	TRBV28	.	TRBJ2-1	CASSLQGGSAQFF	TGTGCCAGCAGTCTACAGGGTGGCTCTGCGCAGTTCTTC
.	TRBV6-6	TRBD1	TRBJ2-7	CASSSGQGSYEQYF	TGTGCCAGCAGTTCCGGACAGGGATCCTACGAGCAGTACTTC
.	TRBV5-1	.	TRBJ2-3	CASKITDTQYF	TGCGCCAGCAAGATCACAGATACGCAGTATTTT
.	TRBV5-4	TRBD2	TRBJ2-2	CASSWMASGRRTGELFF	TGTGCCAGCAGCTGGATGGCTAGCGGGAGACGGACCGGGGAGCTGTTTTTT
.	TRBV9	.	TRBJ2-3	CASSQGLAENTDTQYF	TGTGCCAGCAGCCAGGGGCTAGCGGAAAACACAGATACGCAGTATTTT
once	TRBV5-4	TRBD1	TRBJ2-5	CASSPTGTGFGETQYF	TGTGCCAGCAGCCCTACCGGGACAGGGTTCGGCGAGACCCAGTACTTC
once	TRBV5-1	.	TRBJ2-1	CASSGGARNNEQFF	TGCGCCAGCAGCGGGGGGGCACGAAACAATGAGCAGTTCTTC
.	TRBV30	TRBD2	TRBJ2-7	CAWSATRTSGSQDEQYF	TGTGCCTGGAGTGCGACCCGGACTAGCGGGAGTCAGGACGAGCAGTACTTC
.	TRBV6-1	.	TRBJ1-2	CANTEAGGPRGYTF	TGTGCCAATACCGAGGCCGGGGGCCCTCGGGGCTACACCTTC
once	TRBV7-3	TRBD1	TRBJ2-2	CASSRDSLGELFF	TGTGCCAGCAGCCGGGACAGCCTTGGGGAGCTGTTTTTT
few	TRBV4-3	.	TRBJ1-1	CASSQDQKGEAFF	TGCGCCAGCAGCCAAGATCAAAAGGGTGAAGCTTTCTTT
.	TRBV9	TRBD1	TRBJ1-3	CASSVSDRGGNTIYF	TGTGCCAGCAGCGTATCCGACAGGGGCGGAAACACCATATATTTT